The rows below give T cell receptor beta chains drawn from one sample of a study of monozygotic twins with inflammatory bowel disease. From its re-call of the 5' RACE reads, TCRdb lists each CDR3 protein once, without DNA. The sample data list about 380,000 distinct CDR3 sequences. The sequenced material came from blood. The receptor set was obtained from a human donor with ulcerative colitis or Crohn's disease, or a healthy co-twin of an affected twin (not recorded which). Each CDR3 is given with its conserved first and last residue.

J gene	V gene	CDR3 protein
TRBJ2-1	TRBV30	CAWSLNYNEQFF
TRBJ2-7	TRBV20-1	CSTVRAPYEQYF
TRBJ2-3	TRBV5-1	CASSLRTGSDTQYF
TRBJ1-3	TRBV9	CASSVVGRTSGNTIYF
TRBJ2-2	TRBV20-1	CSAREGTNTGELFF
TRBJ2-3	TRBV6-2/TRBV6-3	CASSLYGSSTQYF
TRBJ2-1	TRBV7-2	CATTVYNEQFF
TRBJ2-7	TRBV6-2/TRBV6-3	CASSYEGQGIYEQYF
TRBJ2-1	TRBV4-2	CASSQDQGWDNEQFF
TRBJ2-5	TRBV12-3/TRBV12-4	CASSSTGRKTQYF
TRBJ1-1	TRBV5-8	CASSFFLGENTEAFF
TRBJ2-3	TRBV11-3	CASSPRGTTDTQYF
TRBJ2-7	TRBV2	CASNSQGYLLDGEYF
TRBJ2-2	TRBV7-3	CASSPRAFANTGELFF
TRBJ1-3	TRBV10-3	CAISPLTGTGNTIYF
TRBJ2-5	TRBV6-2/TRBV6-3	CASSYLDRGQTQYF
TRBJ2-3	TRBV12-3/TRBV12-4	CASRENTLGTQYF
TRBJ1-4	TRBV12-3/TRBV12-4	CASTSTGGWEKLFF
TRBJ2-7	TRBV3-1	CASSPSRRTGTSYEQYF
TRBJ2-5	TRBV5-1	CASSLPLRRIDRGPVTQYF
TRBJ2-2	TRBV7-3	CASSSLTGITGELFF
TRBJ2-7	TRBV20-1	CSARDGGGSSYEQYF
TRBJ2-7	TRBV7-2	CASSLRARDRGDYEQYF
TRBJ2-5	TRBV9	CASSLAPRGETQYF
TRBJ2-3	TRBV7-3	CASSSGTSDYTDTQYF
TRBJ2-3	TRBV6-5	CASSYDLRGTGDTQYF
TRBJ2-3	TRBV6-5	CASSYVGNWGTDTQYF
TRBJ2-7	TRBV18	CASSPPGGSYEQYF
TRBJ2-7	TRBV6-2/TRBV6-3	CASRHGGTLKTYEQYF
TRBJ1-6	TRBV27	CASSLGGGLGSPLHF
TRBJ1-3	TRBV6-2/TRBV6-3	CASSPRWRSVANTIYF
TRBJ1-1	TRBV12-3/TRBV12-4	CASSFAFMNTEAFF
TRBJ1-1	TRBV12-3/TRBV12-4	CASSSQETRYIQVFFF
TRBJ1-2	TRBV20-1	CSASGTVQGHGYTF
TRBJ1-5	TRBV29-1	CSVAFGTGDQPQHF
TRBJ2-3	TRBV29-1	CSVEDRSRGTDTQYF
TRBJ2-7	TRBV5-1	CASSFGMAYSYEQYF
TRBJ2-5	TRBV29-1	CSVVQGAGETQYF
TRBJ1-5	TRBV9	CASTETGNSNQPQHF
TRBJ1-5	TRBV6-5	CASSYPDPYSNQPQHF
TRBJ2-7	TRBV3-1	CASSQALRGSEQYF
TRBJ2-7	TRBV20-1	CSASTQPHEQYF
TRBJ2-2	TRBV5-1	CASSRQGSNTGELFF
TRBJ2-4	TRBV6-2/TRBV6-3	CASSYPQGAKNIQYF
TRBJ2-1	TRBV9	CASSVDRGLYNEQFF
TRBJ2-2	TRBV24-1	CATSDLNQSPNTGELFF
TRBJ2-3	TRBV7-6	CASSPVQGTDTQYF
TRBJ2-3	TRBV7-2	CASSFLPDTDTQYF